Shown below are 2 T cell receptor beta chains from a single sample sequenced in a study of blood T cell repertoires in COVID-19 (dated by TCRdb to the early 2020s). The protocol used for the library was the immunoSEQ multiplex PCR assay. In TCRdb, the immuneACCESS table is reduced to in-frame sequences with V and J assigned. These tables do not hold every clone; where another copy was compared, an unresolved V gene accounts for under half, and the others remain unexplained. Here the sample has 120,000 to 150,000 clones; 80% to 90% occur a single time. The ten largest account for 13% of the sample. The sample consisted of peripheral blood. The receptors here all came from a man aged 18 to 30 with COVID-19, enrolled during active disease.

This clone showed up just once. The V call is TRBV15, the J call TRBJ1-5; tentatively, D is TRBD1 (6 bases). The CDR3 sequence is 17 residues long. Germline CDR1 is LNHNV and CDR2 is YYDKDF (reference sequence). The V and J ends lost 2 bases and 0 bases respectively, with 14 bases between them. CDR3 nucleotide sequence: TGTGCCACCAGCAGAAAAACCGGGACAACTAGCAATCAGCCCCAGCATTTT. Protein product: CATSRKTGTTSNQPQHF.

This chain links TRBV4-3 with TRBJ1-1; 8 nucleotides agree with TRBD1. Trimming at V came to 0 bases and at J to 2 bases, leaving 2 bases not matched to a gene. Germline V gene data show CDR1 as LGHNA and CDR2 as YSLEER. The CDR3 is 15 amino acids. The CDR3 sequence: CASSQDGQGNTEAFF. CDR3 DNA sequence: TGCGCCAGCAGCCAAGACGGACAGGGTAACACTGAAGCTTTCTTT.